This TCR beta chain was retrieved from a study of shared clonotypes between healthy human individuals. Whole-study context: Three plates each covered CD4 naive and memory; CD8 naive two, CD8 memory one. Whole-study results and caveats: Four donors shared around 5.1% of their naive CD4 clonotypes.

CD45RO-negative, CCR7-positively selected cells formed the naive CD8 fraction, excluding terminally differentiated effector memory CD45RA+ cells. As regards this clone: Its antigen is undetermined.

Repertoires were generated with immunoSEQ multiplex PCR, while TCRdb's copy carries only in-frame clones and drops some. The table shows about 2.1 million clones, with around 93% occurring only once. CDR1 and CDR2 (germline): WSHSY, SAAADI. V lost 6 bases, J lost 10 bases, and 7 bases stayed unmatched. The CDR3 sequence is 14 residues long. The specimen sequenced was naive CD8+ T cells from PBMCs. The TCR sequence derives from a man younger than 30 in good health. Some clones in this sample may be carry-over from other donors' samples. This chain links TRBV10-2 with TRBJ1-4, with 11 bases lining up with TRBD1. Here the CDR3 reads CASRAGQGEGKLFF. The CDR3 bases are TGCGCCAGCAGGGCGGGACAGGGGGAAGGAAAACTGTTTTTT.